The 30 T cell receptor beta chains given below trace back to one sample, sequenced in a study of response to subunit inactivated influenza vaccine. TCRdb passed the RT-PCR reads through MiXCR, listing each CDR3 protein once. The table has 500,000 to 600,000 distinct CDR3 sequences, about 10% seen once. This same sample was also taken into another study, of T cells expressing NK-cell markers. As that report states: Libraries used 5'RACE template switching adding universal primer site and UMIs.

Material: PBMCs from blood, obtained on the day of vaccination. These receptors all come from a man aged 45 to 65 who received an inactivated influenza vaccine.

This clonotype was observed many times. The gene calls are TRBV4-3 and TRBJ2-2; D unclear. Deletions cut 0 bases from V and 0 bases from J, with 5 bases between. CDR1 and CDR2 from the germline V gene are LGHNA and YSLEER. The CDR3 loop spans 15 amino acids. Written as DNA, the CDR3 is TGCGCCAGCAGCCAAGAAGTGACGAACACCGGGGAGCTGTTTTTT. It encodes CASSQEVTNTGELFF.

The chain carries TRBV30 and TRBJ2-1; maybe TRBD2 (5 bases). Trimming cost V 3 bases and J 5 bases, with 14 bases left between them. Germline lookup yields CDR1 GTSNPN and CDR2 SVGIG (reference sequence). The CDR3 loop spans 14 amino acids. Here the CDR3 reads CAWRKTGGNNEQFF. The CDR3 nucleotides are TGTGCCTGGAGAAAGACTGGAGGCAACAATGAGCAGTTCTTC.

CDR3 in DNA: TGCAGTGCTAGAGGGGTCCTTTTGCCCGGACACAGCTATGGCTACACCTTC. Its translation is CSARGVLLPGHSYGYTF. This chain joins TRBV20-1 and TRBJ1-2; D might be TRBD1 (5 bases). V dropped 1 base and J dropped 4 bases, with 22 bases sitting between them. The germline V gene has CDR1 DFQATT and CDR2 SNEGSKA (reference sequence). This CDR3 comprises 17 residues.

This sequence joins TRBV6-4 and TRBJ2-2, with 11 bases lining up with TRBD2. The CDR3 runs 16 residues. V dropped 7 bases and J dropped 5; count of bases not matched to a gene: 9. Germline CDR1 is MRHNA and CDR2 is SNTAGT. Written as DNA, the CDR3 is TGTGCCAGCAACCCGACTAGCGGGGCAGGAACCGGGGAGCTGTTTTTT. The encoded protein is CASNPTSGAGTGELFF.

This clonotype was counted many times. V usage is TRBV12-3 or TRBV12-4 and J usage is TRBJ2-1; 7 nucleotides align to TRBD1. The V segment lost 5 bases and the J segment 11 bases; nucleotides outside the gene matches: 6. This CDR3 comprises 12 residues. CDR3 nucleotides: TGTGCCAGCAGTCCGGGGACAGATCAGCAGTTCTTC. Its translation: CASSPGTDQQFF.

This clonotype was seen more than once but under ten times. This chain joins TRBV9 and TRBJ2-1; D may be TRBD2 (5 bases). The length of the CDR3 is 15 residues. The V gene lost 0 bases and the J gene lost 0 bases, with 7 bases spanning the gap. Germline CDR1 SGDLS, CDR2 YYNGEE. CDR3 nucleotides: TGTGCCAGCAGCGTAGTTGAGGGCTCCTACAATGAGCAGTTCTTC. Translated, it gives CASSVVEGSYNEQFF.

As to this clonotype: Since a much larger clone is just one base distant, this may be a read error. The V and J genes are TRBV3-1 and TRBJ2-1; D is possibly TRBD2 (5 bases). Germline V lookup: CDR1 LGHDT, CDR2 YNNKEL (reference sequence). V lost 6 bases and J lost 4, with 16 bases in between. The CDR3 is 15 amino acids. The CDR3 sequence: CASRLVEGSYNEQFF. Written as DNA, the CDR3 is TGTGCCAGCAGGTTGGTAGAGGGATCTTACAATGAGCAGTTCTTC.

This clonotype was seen many times. The V gene is TRBV5-1, the J gene TRBJ1-2; possible D gene TRBD1, 5 bases. Germline V CDR1 and CDR2: SGHRS, YFSETQ. V was clipped by 4 bases and J by 4 bases, with 14 bases between them. This CDR3 region has 14 residues. CDR3 DNA: TGCGCCAGCAGCCCCGAGGTGGGGGGCTATGGCTACACCTTC. It translates to CASSPEVGGYGYTF.

In this sample, this clonotype turned up a few times. The chain has TRBV7-9 and TRBJ2-7, with 8 bases fitting TRBD1. The ends lost 2 bases at V and 5 bases at J; junction bases unmatched: 5. The CDR3 totals 14 residues. Germline V gene data show CDR1 as SEHNR and CDR2 as FQNEAQ (reference sequence). DNA for the CDR3: TGTGCCAGCAGCTTACAGGGGGCACAAAACGAGCAGTACTTC. Amino acids: CASSLQGAQNEQYF.

This clonotype has a handful of counts. The chain links TRBV20-1 to TRBJ2-5, with D maybe TRBD2 (7 bases). V was cut by 3 bases and J by 3 bases, with 14 bases left in between. The CDR3 covers 14 residues. Germline CDR1 reads DFQATT; CDR2 reads SNEGSKA (reference sequence). The CDR3: CSASPGGPKETQYF. CDR3 DNA sequence: TGCAGTGCTAGCCCCGGGGGGCCAAAAGAGACCCAGTACTTC.

This clonotype was detected a few times. This sequence joins TRBV20-1 and TRBJ2-3; tentative D call: TRBD2 (6 bases). Between the trimmed V and J ends, which lost 5 bases and 0 bases, there was a span of 18 bases. The CDR3 length is 16 residues. Germline CDR1 is DFQATT and CDR2 is SNEGSKA (reference sequence). The CDR3 loop reads CSASSRDSYSTDTQYF. CDR3 DNA: TGCAGTGCTTCAAGCCGGGACTCCTACAGCACAGATACGCAGTATTTT.

The genes are TRBV7-2 and TRBJ2-5; maybe TRBD2 (5 bases). This CDR3 has 15 residues. V was shortened by 3 bases and J by 4 bases, with 15 bases between the two germline ends. Per the germline V gene, CDR1 is SGHTA and CDR2 is FQGNSA. The CDR3 protein is CASSFRPIEGETQYF. CDR3 DNA: TGTGCCAGCAGCTTTAGACCCATAGAGGGAGAGACCCAGTACTTC. The full variable domain, rest sourced from reference TRBV7-2 and TRBJ2-5, is GAGVSQSPSNKVTEKGKDVELRCDPISGHTALYWYRQSLGQGLEFLIYFQGNSAPDKSGLPSDRFSAERTGGSVSTLTIQRTQQEDSAVYLCASSFRPIEGETQYFGPGTRLLVL.

The V call is TRBV2, the J call TRBJ1-6; 7 bases agree with TRBD1. Germline CDR1 SNHLY, CDR2 FYNNEI. The J segment lost 0 bases and the V segment lost 6 bases, leaving 8 bases of the junction unmatched. CDR3 length: 17 residues. As DNA, the CDR3 is TGTGCCAGCAGGCGACAGGGATGGAGCTCCTATAATTCACCCCTCCACTTT. It is translated as CASRRQGWSSYNSPLHF.

This clonotype was detected only a few times. The V call is TRBV10-3, the J call TRBJ2-7; 7 bases align to TRBD1. Per germline, CDR1 ENHRY and CDR2 SYGVKD. Losses at the gene ends were 5 bases for V and 5 bases for J; bases not matched to a gene: 6. This CDR3 has 13 amino acids. CDR3 region: CAISLQGPDEQYF. CDR3 nucleotides: TGTGCCATCAGTCTACAGGGGCCGGACGAGCAGTACTTC.

V and J are TRBV28 and TRBJ2-6; TRBD2 might be the D (6 bases). The V and J ends lost 6 bases and 2 bases respectively, with 20 bases between them. Germline assignment: CDR1 MDHEN and CDR2 SYDVKM. The CDR3 runs to 18 residues. The CDR3 region is CASRSSGDYEPGANVLTF. CDR3 nucleotide sequence: TGTGCCAGCAGAAGTTCGGGAGACTACGAGCCTGGGGCCAACGTCCTGACTTTC.

Many counts were recorded for this clonotype. The V gene is TRBV20-1, the J gene TRBJ2-5; the D gene is possibly TRBD2 (7 bases). V was cut by 7 bases and J by 2 bases, with 14 bases left in between. The CDR3 runs to 13 residues. Germline CDR1 DFQATT, CDR2 SNEGSKA (reference sequence). CDR3 amino acids: CSGTRGAQETQYF. CDR3 sequence (DNA): TGCAGTGGGACTCGGGGGGCTCAAGAGACCCAGTACTTC.

This clonotype was seen a few times. The chain employs TRBV5-1 and TRBJ2-2; TRBD1 aligns across 10 bases. CDR3 length equals 15 residues. V lost 5 bases and J lost 2; bases outside the gene matches: 3. Germline loops: CDR1 SGHRS, CDR2 YFSETQ. The CDR3 sequence: CASRTGGENTGELFF. In DNA form, the CDR3 reads TGCGCCAGCAGGACAGGGGGCGAAAACACCGGGGAGCTGTTTTTT.

This clonotype was found once. The CDR3 DNA reads TGTGCCAGCAGTTACTTGGGGCAGGAGACCCAGTACTTC. Translating it yields CASSYLGQETQYF. The chain recombines TRBV6-2 or TRBV6-3 with TRBJ2-5, with D perhaps matching TRBD1 (5 bases). This CDR3 comprises 13 residues. Germline CDR1 is MNHEY and CDR2 is SVGEGT. V was cut by 1 base and J by 5 bases, with 8 bases left in between.

The chain employs TRBV6-2 or TRBV6-3 and TRBJ2-7, with D uncertain. Per germline, CDR1 MNHEY and CDR2 SVGEGT. This CDR3 region has 14 residues. Trimming took off 4 bases at V and 0 bases at J, with 10 bases between the two ends. The CDR3 nucleotides read TGTGCCAGCAGTTTGTCGCTTGGCTCCTACGAGCAGTACTTC. It is translated as CASSLSLGSYEQYF.

This clonotype showed up just a few times. This chain links TRBV11-2 with TRBJ1-5; the D gene is possibly TRBD1 (6 bases). V was pared by 5 bases and J by 5 bases, with 19 bases between. Germline loops: CDR1 SGHAT, CDR2 FQNNGV. This CDR3 is built from 16 residues. DNA of the CDR3: TGTGCCAGCAGCCCGGGGACACTAAGGGTGGATCAGCCCCAGCATTTT. This codes for CASSPGTLRVDQPQHF.

J is TRBJ2-3 and V is TRBV4-3, with a weak D call TRBD2 (7 bases). Germline V gene lookup returns CDR1 LGHNA and CDR2 YSLEER. The CDR3 runs to 15 residues. V lost 1 base and J lost 5, with 13 bases in between. The CDR3 DNA follows: TGCGCCAGCAGCCAAGGGGGGGGCTTGGGAGATACGCAGTATTTT. Translation: CASSQGGGLGDTQYF.

The V call is TRBV5-1, the J call TRBJ2-2; weak D call: TRBD2 (5 bases). Germline CDR1 is SGHRS and CDR2 is YFSETQ. This CDR3 is 15 amino acids long. Trimming stripped 5 bases from V and 4 bases from J, with 15 bases between. The CDR3 coding sequence is TGCGCCAGCAGAACAGCGGAGGTGACCACCGGGGAGCTGTTTTTT. Amino acid sequence: CASRTAEVTTGELFF.

This clonotype was detected only a few times. This chain uses TRBV30 with TRBJ2-2; 9 bases align to TRBD1. The CDR3 loop spans 13 amino acids. V shed 3 bases and J 7 bases; nucleotides not matched to a gene: 3. Germline lookup yields CDR1 GTSNPN and CDR2 SVGIG (reference sequence). The CDR3 here is CAWRQGAFGELFF. CDR3 DNA: TGTGCCTGGAGACAGGGGGCGTTCGGGGAGCTGTTTTTT.

There are a few counts of this clonotype. The genes are TRBV10-3 and TRBJ1-5; no definite D call. Germline CDR1 ENHRY, CDR2 SYGVKD. The V end was cut by 3 bases, the J end by 2 bases, with 5 bases between. The CDR3 consists of 13 residues. The CDR3, as DNA: TGTGCCATCAGTGAACAGCGCAATCAGCCCCAGCATTTT. Its protein product is CAISEQRNQPQHF.

V and J are TRBV14 and TRBJ2-2, with D hard to call. The CDR3 extends over 13 amino acids. CDR1 and CDR2 (germline): SGHDN, FVKESK. The V gene lost 1 base and the J gene lost 7 bases, with 7 bases spanning the gap. CDR3: CASSQGGIGELFF. CDR3 in DNA: TGTGCCAGCAGCCAAGGGGGAATCGGGGAGCTGTTTTTT.

The chain joins TRBV20-1 to TRBJ2-7; TRBD2 agrees at 7 bases. Per germline, CDR1 DFQATT and CDR2 SNEGSKA (reference sequence). With 3 bases clipped from V and 3 bases from J, the junction kept 5 bases outside the gene matches. The CDR3 extends over 13 amino acids. This CDR3 reads CSARRLADYEQYF. CDR3 sequence (DNA): TGCAGTGCTAGGAGACTAGCTGACTACGAGCAGTACTTC.

This clonotype has a count of ten or more. The germline gene is not matched at one end of the junction; a read error may be the cause. V and J are TRBV29-1 and TRBJ2-5, with unresolved D. Germline V gene sequence: CDR1 SQVTM, CDR2 ANQGSEA. This CDR3 region has 12 residues. The CDR3 region has the DNA TGCAGCGTTCAAGAATTTCAAGAGACCCAGTACTTC. Protein sequence: CSVQEFQETQYF.

The V and J genes are TRBV29-1 and TRBJ2-5; 9 bases align to TRBD2. The CDR3 has 16 amino acids. V dropped 4 bases and J dropped 2; count of bases not matched to a gene: 11. Per germline, CDR1 SQVTM and CDR2 ANQGSEA. The CDR3 here is CSVGDWASGIQETQYF. For the CDR3, the DNA is TGCAGCGTTGGGGATTGGGCTAGCGGGATTCAAGAGACCCAGTACTTC.

The rearrangement uses TRBV5-1 and TRBJ2-5; 7 nucleotides match TRBD2. The CDR3 contains 17 residues. V was clipped by 3 bases and J by 5 bases; unmatched bases: 16. Germline V gene lookup returns CDR1 SGHRS and CDR2 YFSETQ. In DNA form, the CDR3 reads TGCGCCAGCAGCTCCCGAGTTGGGAGGGCCGCAATGGAGACCCAGTACTTC. Protein sequence: CASSSRVGRAAMETQYF.

In the case of this clonotype: One junction end does not reproduce the germline sequence, and a read error may be involved. The gene calls are TRBV6-1 and TRBJ2-6; a possible D gene is TRBD1 (5 bases). Germline values: CDR1 MNHNS, CDR2 SASEGT. The CDR3 consists of 15 residues. The DNA for the CDR3 is TGTGCCAGCAGTGAGACATACTCTGGGGCCAACGTCCTGAATTTC. Its translation is CASSETYSGANVLNF.